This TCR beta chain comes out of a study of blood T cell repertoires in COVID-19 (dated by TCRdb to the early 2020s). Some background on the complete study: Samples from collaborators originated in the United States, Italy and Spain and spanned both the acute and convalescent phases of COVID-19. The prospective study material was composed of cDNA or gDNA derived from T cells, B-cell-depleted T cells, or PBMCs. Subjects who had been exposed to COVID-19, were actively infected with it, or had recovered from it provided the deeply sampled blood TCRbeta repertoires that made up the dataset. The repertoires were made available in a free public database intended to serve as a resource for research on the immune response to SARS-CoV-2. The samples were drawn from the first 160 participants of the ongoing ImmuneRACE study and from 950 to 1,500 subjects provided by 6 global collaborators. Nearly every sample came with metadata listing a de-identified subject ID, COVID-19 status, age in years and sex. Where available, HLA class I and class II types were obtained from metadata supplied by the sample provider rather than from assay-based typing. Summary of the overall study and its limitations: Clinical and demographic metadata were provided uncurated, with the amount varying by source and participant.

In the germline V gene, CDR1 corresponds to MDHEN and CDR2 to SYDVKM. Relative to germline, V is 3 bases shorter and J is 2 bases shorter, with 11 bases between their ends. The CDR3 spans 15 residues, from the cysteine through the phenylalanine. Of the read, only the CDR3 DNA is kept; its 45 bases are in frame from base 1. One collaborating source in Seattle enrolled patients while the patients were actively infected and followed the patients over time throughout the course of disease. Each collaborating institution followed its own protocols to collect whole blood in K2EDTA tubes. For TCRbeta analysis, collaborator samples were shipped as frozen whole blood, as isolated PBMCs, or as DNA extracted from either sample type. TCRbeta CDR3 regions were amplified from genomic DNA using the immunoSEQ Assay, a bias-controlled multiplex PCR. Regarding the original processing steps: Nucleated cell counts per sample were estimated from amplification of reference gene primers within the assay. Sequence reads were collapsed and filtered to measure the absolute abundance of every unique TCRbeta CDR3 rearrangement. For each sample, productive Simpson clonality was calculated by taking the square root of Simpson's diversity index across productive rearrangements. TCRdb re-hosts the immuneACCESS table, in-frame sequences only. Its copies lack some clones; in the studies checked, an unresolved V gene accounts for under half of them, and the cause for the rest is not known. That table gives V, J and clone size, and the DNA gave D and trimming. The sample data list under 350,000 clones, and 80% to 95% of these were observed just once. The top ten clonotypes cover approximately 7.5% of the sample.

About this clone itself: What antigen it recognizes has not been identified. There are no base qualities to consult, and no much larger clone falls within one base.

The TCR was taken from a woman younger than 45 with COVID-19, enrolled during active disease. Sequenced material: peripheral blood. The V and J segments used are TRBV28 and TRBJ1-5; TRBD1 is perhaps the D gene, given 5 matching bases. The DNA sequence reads TGTGCCAGCAGTTTCGGCAGGGTAGGCAATCAGCCCCAGCATTTT. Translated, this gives CASSFGRVGNQPQHF.